This T cell receptor (beta chain) was sequenced in a study of blood T cell repertoires in COVID-19. Overall study: The cDNA or gDNA used as material had been derived from T cells, B-cell-depleted T cells, or PBMCs.

V lost 8 bases and J lost 2, with 15 bases in between. The CDR3 runs 14 residues. CDR1 MNHEY and CDR2 SVGAGI come from the germline V gene. Only in-frame clones appear in the TCRdb table, and some are missing; sequencing was by immunoSEQ multiplex PCR. The data show under 300,000 clones, around 90% seen once. The sequenced material came from peripheral blood. The chain carries TRBV6-5 and TRBJ1-2; tentative D call: TRBD1 (5 bases). The clonotype originates from a woman in her 40s with acute or convalescent COVID-19. CDR3 region: CASLIPGGNYGYTF. The CDR3 DNA sequence: TGTGCCAGCCTCATTCCTGGGGGGAACTATGGCTACACCTTC.